Each of the 3 T cell receptor beta chains below was sequenced from the same sample in a study of CD8+ T cells in alopecia areata. Reverse transcribed after extraction, RNA yielded cDNA as the sequencing template. This table comes from immunoSEQ multiplex PCR, and its TCRdb copy is limited to in-frame clones, with some not included. The sample consists of about 140,000 clones, around 83% of them appearing once. Specified treatment: oral pan-JAK inhibitor, 5-10 mg twice daily. Sequenced here: CD8+ T cells sorted from blood, sampled at week 4, from a patient treated with tofacitinib. These receptors were collected from a human donor with alopecia areata.

The chain links TRBV13 to TRBJ2-1, with a tentative D call TRBD2 (5 bases). V was shortened by 7 bases and J by 1 base, with 26 bases between the two germline ends. The length of the CDR3 is 19 residues. Germline-derived CDR1 and CDR2 are PRHDT and FYEKMQ (reference sequence). CDR3 sequence: CASNVRAARRLASYNEQFF. In DNA form, the CDR3 reads TGTGCCAGCAACGTCCGGGCCGCGAGGAGATTAGCGTCCTACAATGAGCAGTTCTTC.

The V gene is TRBV9, the J gene TRBJ2-5; 12 bases are shared with TRBD2. Germline loops: CDR1 SGDLS, CDR2 YYNGEE. CDR3 length: 16 residues. Unmatched junction bases numbered 3, after V lost 2 bases and J lost 1 base. The CDR3: CASSVPLAGGQETQYF. The DNA of the CDR3 is TGTGCCAGCAGCGTTCCACTAGCGGGGGGCCAAGAGACCCAGTACTTC.

The gene calls are TRBV6-4 and TRBJ2-3; either TRBD1 or TRBD2 may fit D (5 bases each). The CDR3 is made up of 14 amino acids. Trimming stripped 3 bases from V and 6 bases from J, with 13 bases between. In germline, CDR1 is MRHNA, CDR2 SNTAGT. The DNA of the CDR3 is TGTGCCAGCAGTGAAAGAGGGGTTGGGGATACGCAGTATTTT. Translating gives CASSERGVGDTQYF.